The rows below give T cell receptor beta chains drawn from one sample of a study of blood T cell repertoires in COVID-19. TCRdb keeps only in-frame clones here, not all; method: immunoSEQ multiplex PCR. The sample contains 150,000 or so clones, around 80% of which appear only once. The sample was peripheral blood. The source is a woman older than 75 with acute or convalescent COVID-19. Each CDR3 is given with its conserved first and last residue. A D gene is named only where the DNA matches it firmly. Size is stated for part of the rows, as once, few or many counts, or as a class when the clone is expanded.

>.|.|TRBJ2-2|TRBV14
TGTGCCAGCAGCCCTTATCGACTACAATCCACCTTCAACACCGGGGAGCTGTTTTTT
CASSPYRLQSTFNTGELFF
>.|.|TRBJ2-6|TRBV4-2
TGTGCCAGCAGCCAACCCGACAGTCCCCGGGCCAACGTCCTGACTTTC
CASSQPDSPRANVLTF
>TRBD1|once|TRBJ1-2|TRBV28
TGTGCCAGCGGCACAGGGGGCGCCTATCGCTACACCTTC
CASGTGGAYRYTF
>.|.|TRBJ2-3|TRBV18
TGTGCCAGCTCACCGATTCCGCAGGGCGCGGTACGGGATACGCAGTATTTT
CASSPIPQGAVRDTQYF
>.|.|TRBJ2-1|TRBV6-6
TGTGCCAGCAGTTACGCTAGCGCGTGGTACAATGAGCAGTTCTTC
CASSYASAWYNEQFF
>TRBD1|.|TRBJ1-6|TRBV6-4
TGTGCCAGCAGTGACTCGACAGGGGGTTCACCCCTCCACTTT
CASSDSTGGSPLHF
>.|.|TRBJ2-3|TRBV2
TGTGCCACCTTCTATATACGCAAGTATTTT
CATFYIRKYF
>TRBD1|many|TRBJ2-7|TRBV28
TGTGCCAGCAGTTTAAGGGACAGACTCTACGAGCAGTACTTC
CASSLRDRLYEQYF
>.|.|TRBJ1-2|TRBV3-1/TRBV3-2
TGTGCCAGCAGCCAAGGAGGGAATGGCTACACCTTC
CASSQGGNGYTF
>.|.|TRBJ1-2|TRBV4-2
TGTGCCAGCAGCCAAGATAGGGGGGGCTATGGCTACACCTTC
CASSQDRGGYGYTF
>.|.|TRBJ1-2|TRBV7-2
TGTGCCAGCAGCCAGTCGACAGTCTCTGGCTACACCTTC
CASSQSTVSGYTF
>TRBD2|.|TRBJ2-1|TRBV10-1
TGCGCCAGCAGCACCGGGACTAGCGGCTACAATGAGCAGTTCTTC
CASSTGTSGYNEQFF
>TRBD2|.|TRBJ2-7|TRBV6-1
TGTGCCAGCAGTGTAAGACTAGCGGGAGGGATCTACGAGCAGTACTTC
CASSVRLAGGIYEQYF
>.|.|TRBJ1-1|TRBV4-3
TGCGCCAGTAGCCAAGATCGAGTTATGAACACTGAAGCTTTCTTT
CASSQDRVMNTEAFF
>.|.|TRBJ1-1|TRBV2
TGTGCCAGCGAAGAAAGTCAGATCACACCTAGATCGAACACTGAAGCTTTCTTT
CASEESQITPRSNTEAFF
>.|once|TRBJ2-7|TRBV5-4
TGTGCCAGCAGCTTGCCTAAGGTGGGGGGCGAGCAGTACTTC
CASSLPKVGGEQYF
>TRBD2|once|TRBJ2-1|TRBV19
TGTGCCAGTAGTGGTAGCCGGGAGGGAGGCCTTTTATCGAAGCAGTTCTTC
CASSGSREGGLLSKQFF
>.|.|TRBJ1-5|TRBV24-1
TGTGCCACCAGTTCCGGTCAGCCCCAGCATTTT
CATSSGQPQHF
>.|.|TRBJ1-2|TRBV29-1
TGCAGCGTTGGCGGGGACGGAACTATCTATGGCTACACCTTC
CSVGGDGTIYGYTF
>TRBD2|few|TRBJ2-1|TRBV7-3
TGTGCCAGCAGCTCCCGACTAGCGGGGGCGGATGAGCAGTTCTTC
CASSSRLAGADEQFF
>TRBD1|.|TRBJ2-5|TRBV2
TGTGCCAGCTGGGACAGGGGTTTGGGAGAGACCCAGTACTTC
CASWDRGLGETQYF
>.|few|TRBJ2-7|TRBV24-1
TGTGCCACCACTCAGACAGGTGTTCCGTCCTACGAGCAGTACTTC
CATTQTGVPSYEQYF
>TRBD1|.|TRBJ1-1|TRBV18
TGTGCCAGCTCACCGCAGACAGGGTGGAACACTGAAGCTTTCTTT
CASSPQTGWNTEAFF
>.|.|TRBJ1-2|TRBV18
TGTGCCAGCTCACCCGGCAGGGACTATGGCTACACCTTC
CASSPGRDYGYTF
>TRBD2|.|TRBJ2-1|TRBV4-1
TGCGCCAGCAGCCAAGTTCGACTAGCGGCTTACAATGAGCAGTTCTTC
CASSQVRLAAYNEQFF
>.|.|TRBJ2-3|TRBV19
TGTGCCAGTAGTATTTTGGGCATTTACACAGATACGCAGTATTTT
CASSILGIYTDTQYF
>TRBD1|.|TRBJ1-6|TRBV30
TGTGCCTGGAAGATGGACAGGGGAGAGAATTCACCCCTCCACTTT
CAWKMDRGENSPLHF
>TRBD2|few|TRBJ2-7|TRBV5-4
TGTGCCAGCAGCTTGTCGTCGGGACTAGGGGTCTACGAGCAGTACTTC
CASSLSSGLGVYEQYF
>TRBD1|once|TRBJ1-1|TRBV29-1
TGCAGCGCATGGACAGGGGATAAGAACACTGAAGCTTTCTTT
CSAWTGDKNTEAFF
>.|.|TRBJ2-2|TRBV11-3
TGTGCCAGCAGCTCTCCAACGACAGCCTCTGGGGAGCTGTTTTTT
CASSSPTTASGELFF
>TRBD2|once|TRBJ2-1|TRBV19
TGTGCCAGTAGTAGAGGACTAGCGGCCTCCTCATCTCGCAATGAGCAGTTCTTC
CASSRGLAASSSRNEQFF
>TRBD2|.|TRBJ2-5|TRBV7-2
TGTGCCAGCAGCCGGGGGGGCCTGGAGACCCAGTACTTC
CASSRGGLETQYF
>.|once|TRBJ1-3|TRBV2
TGTGCCTCGCGGACAGCTACCTACTCTGGAAACACCATATATTTT
CASRTATYSGNTIYF
>.|.|TRBJ2-6|TRBV28
TGTGCCAGCAGCACAGGGTTGTCTGGGGCCAACGTCCTGACTTTC
CASSTGLSGANVLTF
>TRBD2|.|TRBJ2-3|TRBV27
TGTGCCAGCAGTTTATTGGGCGGGGGGGCCGGAGATACGCAGTATTTT
CASSLLGGGAGDTQYF
>.|.|TRBJ1-5|TRBV18
TGTGCCAGCTCACCAGACAATAGCGGCAATCAGCCCCAGCATTTT
CASSPDNSGNQPQHF
>.|.|TRBJ2-3|TRBV18
TGTGCCAGCTCACCATCGGGTCCAGATACGCAGTATTTT
CASSPSGPDTQYF
>TRBD2|.|TRBJ2-7|TRBV6-5
TGTGCCAGCAGGAGGACTAGCTCCTACTACGAGCAGTACTTC
CASRRTSSYYEQYF
>.|.|TRBJ1-1|TRBV12-3/TRBV12-4
TGTGTCAGCAGTACAGGGTTGAACACTGAAGCTTTCTTT
CVSSTGLNTEAFF
>.|.|TRBJ1-6|TRBV20-1
TGCAGTGCTAGTGACTCGGGGGTCCCCCACTTT
CSASDSGVPHF
>TRBD2|few|TRBJ2-7|TRBV18
TGTGCCAGCTCACAAAGGACTAGCGGGAGCCAGTACTTC
CASSQRTSGSQYF
>.|few|TRBJ1-1|TRBV6-6
TGTGCCGCCAGGGGCAGTAGTTACCCTGAAGCTTTCTTT
CAARGSSYPEAFF
>.|.|TRBJ2-7|TRBV19
TGTGCCAGTAGTCCGGGGAATAGCGACGAGCAGTACTTC
CASSPGNSDEQYF
>.|.|TRBJ2-7|TRBV12-5
TGTGCTAGTGCGACGTCTTTGATCGGGACTTTCTCCTACGAGCAGTACTTC
CASATSLIGTFSYEQYF
>.|many|TRBJ2-5|TRBV7-7
TGTGCTAGCAGCTTAAACGGGGAGACCCAGTACTTC
CASSLNGETQYF
>.|.|TRBJ2-3|TRBV5-4
TGTGCCAGTCTACCCGTGGGGGGTAGAATGAAAACAGATACGCAGTATTTT
CASLPVGGRMKTDTQYF
>TRBD1|.|TRBJ2-3|TRBV24-1
TGTGCCACCAGTGAAGGGGGCCGGGGAGATACGCAGTATTTT
CATSEGGRGDTQYF
>.|once|TRBJ2-1|TRBV27
TGTGCCAGCAGTCCTAGGGGGACTACCTACAATGAGCAGTTCTTC
CASSPRGTTYNEQFF
>.|.|TRBJ2-3|TRBV2
TGTGCCAGCAGTACGGACAGCAGCACAGATACGCAGTATTTT
CASSTDSSTDTQYF
>TRBD1|once|TRBJ2-3|TRBV7-2
TGTGCCAGCAGCTTCGACAGGGTCTCGGGAGATACGCAGTATTTT
CASSFDRVSGDTQYF
>TRBD1|.|TRBJ1-6|TRBV18
TGTGCCAGCTCACCACCGGTCAGGGGGTTAGGATCACCCCTCCACTTT
CASSPPVRGLGSPLHF
>TRBD1|.|TRBJ2-2|TRBV19
TGTGCCAGTAGTCACCAGGGGGCGCCCAGCGGGGAGCTGTTTTTT
CASSHQGAPSGELFF
>.|.|TRBJ2-7|TRBV6-5
TGTGCCAGCAGTTATAGGGAGCGACCTAGGACCTACGAGCAGTACTTC
CASSYRERPRTYEQYF
>TRBD1|.|TRBJ2-2|TRBV25-1
TGTGCCAGCAGCGGGACAGGGCCCGGGGAGCTGTTTTTT
CASSGTGPGELFF
>TRBD1|.|TRBJ1-2|TRBV19
TGTGCCAGTAGTATTGCCAGGGGGCGAGGAGGCAGTGGCTACACCTTC
CASSIARGRGGSGYTF
>.|.|TRBJ1-1|TRBV27
TGTGCCAGCAGTTTCCCGGGGGGCGTTGAAGCTTTCTTT
CASSFPGGVEAFF